This TCR beta chain was observed in a study of blood T cell repertoires in COVID-19. Study-level background: The study drew acute and convalescent COVID-19 samples from the United States, Italy and Spain. T cells, B-cell-depleted T cells, or PBMCs supplied cDNA or gDNA.

Original handling: Amplification of reference gene primers was used by the study to estimate nucleated cell counts. The protocol was immunoSEQ multiplex PCR, while the TCRdb copy is restricted to in-frame clones and leaves out a portion. V and J calls and clone size follow that table, whereas D and trimming were derived from the DNA. The data show 270,000 or so clones, about four fifths seen once. The CDR3 spans 14 residues. V was clipped by 5 bases and J by 1 base, with 11 bases between them. CDR1 and CDR2 from the germline V gene are MNHEY and SVGAGI. The sequence was obtained from a woman aged 55-69 years with active or convalescent COVID-19. This chain connects TRBV6-5 to TRBJ1-1; a weak D match, TRBD1 (6 bases). Sequenced input: peripheral blood. This CDR3 reads CASSKRTENTEAFF. CDR3 nucleotides: TGTGCCAGCAGTAAGCGGACAGAGAACACTGAAGCTTTCTTT.